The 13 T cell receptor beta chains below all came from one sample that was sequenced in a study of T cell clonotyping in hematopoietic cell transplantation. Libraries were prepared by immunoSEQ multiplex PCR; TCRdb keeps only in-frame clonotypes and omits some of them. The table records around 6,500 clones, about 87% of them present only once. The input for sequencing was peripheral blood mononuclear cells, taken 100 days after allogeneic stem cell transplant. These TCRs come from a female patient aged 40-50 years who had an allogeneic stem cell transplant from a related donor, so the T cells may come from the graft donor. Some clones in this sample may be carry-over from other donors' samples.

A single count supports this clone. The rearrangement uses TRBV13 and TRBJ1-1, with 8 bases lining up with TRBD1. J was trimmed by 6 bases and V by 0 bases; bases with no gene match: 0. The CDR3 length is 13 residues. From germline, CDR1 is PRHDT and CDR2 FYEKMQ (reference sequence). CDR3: CASSLGRGPEAFF. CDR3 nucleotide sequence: TGTGCCAGCAGCTTAGGCAGGGGGCCTGAAGCTTTCTTT.

CDR3 sequence: CASSEKGVASSYNEQFF. The CDR3 nucleotides read TGTGCCAGCAGTGAAAAAGGTGTGGCGAGCTCCTACAATGAGCAGTTCTTC. The chain carries TRBV25-1 and TRBJ2-1; D is undetermined. The CDR3 totals 17 residues. V lost 2 bases, J lost 0 bases, and 14 bases lay in between. The germline V gene has CDR1 MGHDK and CDR2 SYGVNS.

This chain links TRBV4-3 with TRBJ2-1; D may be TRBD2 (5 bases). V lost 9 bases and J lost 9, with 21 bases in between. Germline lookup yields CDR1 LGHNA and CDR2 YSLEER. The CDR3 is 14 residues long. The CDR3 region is CASREVGGWIEQFF. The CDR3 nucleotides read TGCGCCAGTCGGGAAGTAGGAGGATGGATTGAGCAGTTCTTC.

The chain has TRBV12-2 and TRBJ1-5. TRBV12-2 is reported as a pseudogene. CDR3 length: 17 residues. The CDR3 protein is CASRLVSGGPSNQPQHF. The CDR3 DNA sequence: TGTGCAAGTCGCTTAGTCTCGGGGGGCCCTAGCAATCAGCCCCAGCATTTT.

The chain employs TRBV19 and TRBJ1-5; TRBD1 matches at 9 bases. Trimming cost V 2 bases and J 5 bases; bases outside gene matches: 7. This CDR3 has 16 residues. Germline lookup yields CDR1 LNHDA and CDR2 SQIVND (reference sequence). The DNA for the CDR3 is TGTGCCAGTAGTATATACGGGACAGGGTTTGATCAGCCCCAGCATTTT. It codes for CASSIYGTGFDQPQHF.

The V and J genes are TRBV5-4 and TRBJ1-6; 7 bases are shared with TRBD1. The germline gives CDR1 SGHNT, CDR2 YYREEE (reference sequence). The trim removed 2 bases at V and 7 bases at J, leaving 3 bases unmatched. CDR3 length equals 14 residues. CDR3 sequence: CASSFGTANSPLHF. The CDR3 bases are TGTGCCAGCAGCTTCGGGACAGCGAATTCACCCCTCCACTTT.

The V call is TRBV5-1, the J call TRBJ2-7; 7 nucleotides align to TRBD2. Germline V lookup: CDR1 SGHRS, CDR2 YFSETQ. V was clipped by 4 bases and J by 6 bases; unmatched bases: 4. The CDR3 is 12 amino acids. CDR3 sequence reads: CASSPTSSEQYF. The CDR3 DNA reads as TGCGCCAGCAGCCCGACTAGCTCCGAGCAGTACTTC.

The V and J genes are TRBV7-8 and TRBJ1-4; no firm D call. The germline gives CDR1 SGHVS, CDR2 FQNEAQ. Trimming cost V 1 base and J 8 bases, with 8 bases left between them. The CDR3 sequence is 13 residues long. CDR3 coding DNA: TGTGCCAGCAGCTTAGGGACGGACGAAAAACTGTTTTTT. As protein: CASSLGTDEKLFF.

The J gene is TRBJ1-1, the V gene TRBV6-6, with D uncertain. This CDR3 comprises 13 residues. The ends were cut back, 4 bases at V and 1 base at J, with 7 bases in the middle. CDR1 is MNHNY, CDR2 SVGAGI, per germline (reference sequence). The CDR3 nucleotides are TGTGCCAGCAGTTGGGCAGAGAACACTGAAGCTTTCTTT. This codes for CASSWAENTEAFF.

CDR3 bases: TGTGCCAGCAGTCGGACTAGCGGGAGCCCCAATGAGCAGTTCTTC. Translated, it gives CASSRTSGSPNEQFF. The chain uses TRBV6-4 and TRBJ2-1; 13 positions match TRBD2. Germline values: CDR1 MRHNA, CDR2 SNTAGT. With 5 bases clipped from V and 6 bases from J, the junction kept 4 bases outside the gene matches. The CDR3 spans 15 residues.

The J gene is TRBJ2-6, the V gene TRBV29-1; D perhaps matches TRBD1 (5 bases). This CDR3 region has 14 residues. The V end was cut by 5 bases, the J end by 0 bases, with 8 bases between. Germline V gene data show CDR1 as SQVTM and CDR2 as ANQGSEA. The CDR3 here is CSVQQGSGANVLTF. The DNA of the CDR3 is TGCAGCGTTCAGCAGGGCTCTGGGGCCAACGTCCTGACTTTC.

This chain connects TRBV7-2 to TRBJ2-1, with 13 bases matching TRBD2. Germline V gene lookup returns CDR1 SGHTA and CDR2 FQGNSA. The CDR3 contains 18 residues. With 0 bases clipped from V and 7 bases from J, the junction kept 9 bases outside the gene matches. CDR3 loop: CASSLANPGLAGKNEQFF. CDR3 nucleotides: TGTGCCAGCAGCTTAGCTAATCCGGGACTAGCGGGAAAGAATGAGCAGTTCTTC.

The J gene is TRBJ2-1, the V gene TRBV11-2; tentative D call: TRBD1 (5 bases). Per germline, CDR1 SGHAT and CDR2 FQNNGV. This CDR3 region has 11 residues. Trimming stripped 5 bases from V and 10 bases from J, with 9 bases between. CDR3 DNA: TGTGCCAGCAGCAACTACAGGGAGCAGTTCTTC. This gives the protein CASSNYREQFF.